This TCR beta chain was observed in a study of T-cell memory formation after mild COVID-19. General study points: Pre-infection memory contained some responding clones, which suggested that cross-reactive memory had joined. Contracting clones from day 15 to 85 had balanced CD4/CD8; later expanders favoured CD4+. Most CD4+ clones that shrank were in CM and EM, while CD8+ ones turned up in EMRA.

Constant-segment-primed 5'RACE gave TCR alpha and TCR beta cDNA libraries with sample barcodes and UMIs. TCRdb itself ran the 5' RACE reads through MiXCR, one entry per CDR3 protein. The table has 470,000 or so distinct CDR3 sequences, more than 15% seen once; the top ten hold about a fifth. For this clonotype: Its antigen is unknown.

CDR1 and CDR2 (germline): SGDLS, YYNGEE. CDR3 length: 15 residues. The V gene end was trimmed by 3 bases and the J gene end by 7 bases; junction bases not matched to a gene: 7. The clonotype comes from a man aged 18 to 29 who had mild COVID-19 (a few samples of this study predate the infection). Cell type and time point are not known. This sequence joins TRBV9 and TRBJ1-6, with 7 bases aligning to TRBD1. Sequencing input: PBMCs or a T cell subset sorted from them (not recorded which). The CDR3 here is CASSASGGGNSPLHF. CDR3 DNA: TGTGCCAGCAGCGCATCAGGGGGAGGCAATTCACCCCTCCACTTT. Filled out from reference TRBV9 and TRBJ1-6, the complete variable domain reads DSGVTQTPKHLITATGQRVTLRCSPRSGDLSVYWYQQSLDQGLQFLIQYYNGEERAKGNILERFSAQQFPDLHSELNLSSLELGDSALYFCASSASGGGNSPLHFGNGTRLTVT.